A single T cell receptor (beta chain) is shown here with its context. Its cognate antigen is unknown. These data are taken from a study of OX40 agonist ivuxolimab in advanced cancers. The wider study: Dosing consisted of intravenous ivuxolimab at 0.01 to 10 mg/kg every 2 weeks. Under the entry rules, prior anti-PD-1, anti-PD-L1 or anti-CTLA-4 therapy was allowed, and about 40% had some.

The protocol was immunoSEQ multiplex PCR, while the TCRdb copy is restricted to in-frame clones and leaves out a portion. Of roughly 68,000 clones in the sample, 75% to 90% were seen once. The study's findings and limits: Some nonresponders likewise displayed low normalized T-cell clonal expansion. The investigators did not determine what antigen specificity the expanded peripheral T cells had.

This receptor was obtained from an adult with an advanced solid tumor such as melanoma, head and neck, liver or kidney cancer. This specimen consisted of CD4+ or CD8+ T cells sorted from blood, obtained in a trial of the OX40 agonist ivuxolimab.

The CDR3 coding sequence is TGTGCCAGCAGCCCCACTAGCGGGGCTACCAAGAAGACCCAGTACTTC. It is translated as CASSPTSGATKKTQYF. The V gene is TRBV7-9, the J gene TRBJ2-5, with 10 nucleotides matching TRBD2. Germline V gene sequence: CDR1 SEHNR, CDR2 FQNEAQ (reference sequence). The ends lost 5 bases at V and 6 bases at J; junction bases unmatched: 12. The CDR3 extends over 16 amino acids.